These 8 T cell receptor beta chains share one sample of origin, sequenced in a study of graft-versus-host responses after intestinal transplantation. This table comes from immunoSEQ multiplex PCR, and its TCRdb copy is limited to in-frame clones, with some not included. Here the sample spans about 120,000 clones, around nine tenths being singletons. The antigens these receptors bind are not known. The specimen was unstimulated CD4+ T cells sorted from spleen or lymph node cells, collected before transplant. The receptors shown here come from a human donor who was the organ donor for an intestinal transplant.

The chain links TRBV6-5 to TRBJ1-2; D ambiguous. The V gene lost 0 bases and the J gene lost 7 bases, with 9 bases spanning the gap. The CDR3 extends over 13 amino acids. The germline V gene has CDR1 MNHEY and CDR2 SVGAGI. The CDR3 is CASSYSPWGGYTF. CDR3 in DNA: TGTGCCAGCAGTTACTCCCCCTGGGGTGGCTACACCTTC.

V gene TRBV5-1 combines with J gene TRBJ2-5, with a weak D call TRBD1 (6 bases). Germline V lookup: CDR1 SGHRS, CDR2 YFSETQ. V lost 5 bases, J lost 0 bases, and 14 bases lay in between. The CDR3 length is 15 residues. CDR3: CASRFQGMDQETQYF. The CDR3 coding sequence is TGCGCCAGCAGGTTCCAGGGGATGGACCAAGAGACCCAGTACTTC.

CDR3: CASSSTGALSLEQYF. The CDR3 bases are TGTGCCAGCAGCAGTACCGGCGCCCTCTCGTTAGAGCAGTACTTC. The rearrangement uses TRBV28 and TRBJ2-5; no definite D call. CDR1 and CDR2 from the germline V gene are MDHEN and SYDVKM. V lost 6 bases to trimming and J lost 11 bases, with 25 bases between them. The CDR3 is 15 amino acids.

The chain has TRBV10-2 and TRBJ2-3; D is undetermined. CDR3 length equals 13 residues. The germline V gene encodes CDR1 WSHSY and CDR2 SAAADI. V was shortened by 3 bases and J by 1 base, with 5 bases between the two germline ends. The CDR3 coding sequence is TGCGCCAGCAGTGAACCCGGCACAGATACGCAGTATTTT. Amino acids: CASSEPGTDTQYF.

The CDR3 DNA sequence: TGTGCCAGCAACCAGGGGGCTTACAATGAGCAGTTCTTC. Protein product: CASNQGAYNEQFF. The J gene is TRBJ2-1, the V gene TRBV6-6, with 8 bases matching TRBD1. The ends lost 7 bases at V and 4 bases at J; junction bases unmatched: 3. This CDR3 is 13 amino acids long. Germline loops: CDR1 MNHNY, CDR2 SVGAGI (reference sequence).

V gene TRBV30 combines with J gene TRBJ1-4; 7 bases align to TRBD1. CDR3 length: 13 residues. V was clipped by 2 bases and J by 7 bases; unmatched bases: 4. Looked up from germline, CDR1 is GTSNPN and CDR2 is SVGIG (reference sequence). The CDR3 sequence: CAWSTTGVEKLFF. CDR3 DNA: TGTGCCTGGAGTACTACAGGGGTTGAAAAACTGTTTTTT.

V usage is TRBV4-1 and J usage is TRBJ2-1; no definite D call. V gave up 1 base and J gave up 8 bases, with 9 bases separating them. The CDR3 sequence is 13 residues long. Germline V gene sequence: CDR1 MGHRA, CDR2 YSYEKL. CDR3 DNA: TGCGCCAGCAGCCAAGTCGCAGTCGATGAGCAGTTCTTC. Its protein product is CASSQVAVDEQFF.

Details on this clone: The sample carries other DNA sequences with the same CDR3. The rearrangement links TRBV7-9 to TRBJ2-3, with D uncertain. Germline V gene data show CDR1 as SEHNR and CDR2 as FQNEAQ (reference sequence). This CDR3 spans 14 amino acids. The V gene lost 1 base and the J gene lost 2 bases, with 7 bases spanning the gap. DNA for the CDR3: TGTGCCAGCAGCTTAGGCACTTCCACAGATACGCAGTATTTT. It specifies CASSLGTSTDTQYF.